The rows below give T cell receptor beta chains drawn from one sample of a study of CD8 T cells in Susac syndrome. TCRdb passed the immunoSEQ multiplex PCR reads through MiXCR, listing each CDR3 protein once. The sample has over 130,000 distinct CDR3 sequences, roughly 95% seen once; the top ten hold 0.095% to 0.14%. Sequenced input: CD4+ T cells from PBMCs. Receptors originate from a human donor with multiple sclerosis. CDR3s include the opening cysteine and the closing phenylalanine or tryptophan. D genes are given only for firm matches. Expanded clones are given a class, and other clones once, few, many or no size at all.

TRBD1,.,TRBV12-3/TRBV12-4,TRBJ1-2,CASSSGQIYTF,TGTGCCAGCAGTTCGGGACAGATCTACACCTTC
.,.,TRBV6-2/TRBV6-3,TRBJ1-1,CASSYSRFRTEAFF,TGTGCCAGCAGTTACTCGAGGTTCCGGACTGAAGCTTTCTTT
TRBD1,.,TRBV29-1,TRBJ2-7,CSVENRGNSYEQYF,TGCAGCGTTGAAAACAGGGGAAACTCCTACGAGCAGTACTTC
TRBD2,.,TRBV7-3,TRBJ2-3,CASSLAPGLAGTDTQYF,TGTGCCAGCAGCTTAGCCCCGGGACTAGCGGGCACAGATACGCAGTATTTT
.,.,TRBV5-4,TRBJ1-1,CASSLGPGGTEAFF,TGTGCCAGCAGCTTGGGTCCAGGCGGTACTGAAGCTTTCTTT
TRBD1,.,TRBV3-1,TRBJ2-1,CASSPLSTDRGNEQFF,TGTGCCAGCAGCCCACTTTCTACAGACAGGGGGAATGAGCAGTTCTTC
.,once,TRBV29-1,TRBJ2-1,CSVPNRRSFYNEQFF,TGCAGCGTTCCCAACCGAAGGAGTTTTTACAATGAGCAGTTCTTC
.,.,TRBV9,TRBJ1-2,CASSSRTAYGYTF,TGTGCCAGCAGCTCCCGGACAGCGTATGGCTACACCTTC
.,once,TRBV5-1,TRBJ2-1,CASSSGSGGFF,TGCGCCAGCAGTTCCGGGTCCGGTGGGTTCTTC
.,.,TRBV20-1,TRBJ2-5,CSASRGGPTETQYF,TGCAGTGCTTCAAGGGGGGGCCCTACGGAGACCCAGTACTTC
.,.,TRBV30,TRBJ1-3,CAWSKDSGNTIYF,TGTGCCTGGAGCAAAGACTCTGGAAACACCATATATTTT
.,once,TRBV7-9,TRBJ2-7,CASTSGWGDYEQYF,TGTGCCAGCACCTCGGGGTGGGGGGACTACGAGCAGTACTTC
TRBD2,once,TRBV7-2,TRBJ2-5,CASSPGLAGGPQYF,TGTGCCAGCAGCCCAGGACTAGCGGGGGGGCCCCAGTACTTC
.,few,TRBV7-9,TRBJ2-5,CASSLVGGTQYF,TGTGCCAGCAGCTTAGTCGGGGGGACCCAGTACTTC
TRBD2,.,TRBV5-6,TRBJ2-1,CASSGPGLAGRHEQFF,TGTGCCAGCAGCGGACCGGGACTAGCGGGAAGGCATGAGCAGTTCTTC
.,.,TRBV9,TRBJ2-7,CASSVEGAQEQYF,TGTGCCAGCAGCGTAGAAGGGGCCCAAGAGCAGTACTTC
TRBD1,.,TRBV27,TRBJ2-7,CASSARTGPFYEQYF,TGTGCCAGCAGTGCACGGACAGGACCTTTCTACGAGCAGTACTTC
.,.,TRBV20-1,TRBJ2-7,CSASEGIYEQYF,TGCAGTGCTAGTGAGGGCATCTACGAGCAGTACTTC
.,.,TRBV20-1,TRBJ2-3,CSARRVISTDTQYF,TGCAGTGCTAGACGGGTAATTAGCACAGATACGCAGTATTTT
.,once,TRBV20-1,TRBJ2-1,CSARDLPEDGNEQFF,TGCAGTGCTAGAGACCTTCCCGAGGATGGCAATGAGCAGTTCTTC
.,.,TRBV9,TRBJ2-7,CASSPAGGADYEQYF,TGTGCCAGCAGCCCAGCTGGTGGGGCAGACTACGAGCAGTACTTC
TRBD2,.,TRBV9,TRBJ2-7,CASSKTSGAYEQYF,TGTGCCAGCAGCAAGACTAGCGGCGCCTACGAGCAGTACTTC
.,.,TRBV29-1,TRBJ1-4,CSVVVLTGEKLFF,TGCAGCGTTGTTGTCCTCACGGGTGAAAAACTGTTTTTT
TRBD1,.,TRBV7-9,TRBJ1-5,CASSLGGDRGFSQPQHF,TGTGCCAGCAGCTTAGGAGGGGACAGGGGTTTTAGTCAGCCCCAGCATTTT
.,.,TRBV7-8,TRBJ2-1,CASSRSVAKGSYNEQFF,TGTGCCAGCAGCAGATCGGTCGCTAAGGGATCCTACAATGAGCAGTTCTTC
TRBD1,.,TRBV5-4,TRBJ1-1,CASSATHRGNTEAFF,TGTGCCAGCAGCGCGACTCACAGGGGGAACACTGAAGCTTTCTTT
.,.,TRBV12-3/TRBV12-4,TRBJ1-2,CASSPLRQEPIGYTF,TGTGCCAGCAGCCCCCTTCGACAGGAACCGATAGGCTACACCTTC
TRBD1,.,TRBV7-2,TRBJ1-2,CASTTGQGSSVGGYTF,TGTGCCAGCACCACGGGACAGGGGTCTTCAGTTGGTGGCTACACCTTC
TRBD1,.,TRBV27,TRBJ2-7,CASSGRTGLGYEQYF,TGTGCCAGCAGTGGCCGGACAGGGTTGGGCTACGAGCAGTACTTC
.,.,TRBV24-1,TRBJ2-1,CATSGTGSIEQFF,TGTGCCACCAGTGGAACAGGTAGTATTGAGCAGTTCTTC
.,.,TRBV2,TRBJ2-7,CASRGDRPAAYEQYF,TGTGCCAGCAGAGGAGATAGGCCAGCGGCCTACGAGCAGTACTTC
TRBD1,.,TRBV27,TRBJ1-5,CASRPSDRDGNQPQHF,TGTGCCAGCAGACCCTCGGACAGGGATGGTAATCAGCCCCAGCATTTT
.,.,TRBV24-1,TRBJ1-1,CATSDLGREAFF,TGTGCCACCAGTGATCTGGGCAGGGAAGCTTTCTTT
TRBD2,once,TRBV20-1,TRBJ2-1,CSARRLAGLNEQFF,TGCAGTGCCCGGCGACTAGCGGGACTAAATGAGCAGTTCTTC
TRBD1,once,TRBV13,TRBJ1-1,CASSLFGTGGAFF,TGTGCCAGCAGCTTATTCGGGACAGGGGGAGCTTTCTTT
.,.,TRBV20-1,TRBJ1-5,CSASGQYYQPQHF,TGCAGTGCTAGCGGACAGTATTATCAGCCCCAGCATTTT
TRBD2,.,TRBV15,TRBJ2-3,CATSRDGTQPGLAQSTDTQYF,TGTGCCACCAGCAGAGACGGAACCCAACCGGGACTAGCGCAGAGCACAGATACGCAGTATTTT
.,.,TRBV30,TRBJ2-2,CAWSYPGPNTGELFF,TGTGCCTGGAGTTATCCGGGCCCGAACACCGGGGAGCTGTTTTTT
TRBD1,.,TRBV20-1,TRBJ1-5,CSARVSSGGGQPQHF,TGCAGTGCTAGAGTTTCGTCAGGGGGCGGTCAGCCCCAGCATTTT
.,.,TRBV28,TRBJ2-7,CASSLLQGLLYEQYF,TGTGCCAGCAGTTTGTTACAGGGCCTCCTCTACGAGCAGTACTTC
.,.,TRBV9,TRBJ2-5,CASSHTWGETQYF,TGTGCCAGCAGCCACACATGGGGGGAGACCCAGTACTTC
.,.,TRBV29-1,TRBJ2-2,CSVTRAGNTGELFF,TGCAGCGTTACTAGGGCGGGGAACACCGGGGAGCTGTTTTTT
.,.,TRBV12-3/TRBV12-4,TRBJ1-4,CASSLASGTPGEKLFF,TGTGCCAGCAGTTTAGCTTCCGGGACACCCGGAGAAAAACTGTTTTTT
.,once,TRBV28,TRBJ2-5,CASSSDGPGVQETQYF,TGTGCCAGCAGTTCGGACGGACCGGGGGTCCAAGAGACCCAGTACTTC
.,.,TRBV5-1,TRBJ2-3,CASSLLGEGDTQYF,TGCGCCAGCAGCTTACTCGGAGAGGGAGATACGCAGTATTTT
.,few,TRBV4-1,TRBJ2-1,CASSQERGVEQFF,TGCGCCAGCAGCCAAGAGCGGGGTGTTGAGCAGTTCTTC
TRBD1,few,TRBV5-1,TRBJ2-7,CASSLSGQGYEQYF,TGCGCCAGCAGCTTGTCGGGACAGGGCTACGAGCAGTACTTC
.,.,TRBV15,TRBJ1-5,CATSRDRIWGNSNQPQHF,TGTGCCACCAGCAGAGACCGGATTTGGGGAAATAGCAATCAGCCCCAGCATTTT
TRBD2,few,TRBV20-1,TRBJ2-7,CSAYSSGGVLPYEQYF,TGCAGTGCTTATTCTAGCGGGGGGGTGCTCCCCTACGAGCAGTACTTC
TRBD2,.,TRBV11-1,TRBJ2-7,CASSLARREGRYEQYF,TGTGCCAGCAGCTTAGCGCGGAGGGAGGGGCGCTACGAGCAGTACTTC
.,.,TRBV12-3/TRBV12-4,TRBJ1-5,CASSPESGQPQHF,TGTGCCAGCAGTCCCGAATCTGGGCAGCCCCAGCATTTT
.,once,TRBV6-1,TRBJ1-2,CASSEQGLRYTF,TGTGCCAGCAGTGAACAGGGCCTCCGCTACACCTTC
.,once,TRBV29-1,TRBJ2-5,CSVQETQYF,TGCAGCGTCCAAGAGACCCAGTACTTC
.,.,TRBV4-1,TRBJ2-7,CASSGGGGRSYEQYF,TGCGCCAGCAGCGGGGGAGGCGGACGCTCCTACGAGCAGTACTTC
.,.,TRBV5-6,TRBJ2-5,CASTPRRFGETQYF,TGTGCCAGCACCCCTAGAAGGTTTGGAGAGACCCAGTACTTC
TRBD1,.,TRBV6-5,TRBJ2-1,CASSSPSQGDYNEQFF,TGTGCCAGCAGTTCCCCTTCGCAGGGGGATTACAATGAGCAGTTCTTC
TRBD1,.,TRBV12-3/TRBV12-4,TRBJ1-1,CASSQGENTEAFF,TGTGCCAGCAGCCAGGGGGAGAACACTGAAGCTTTCTTT
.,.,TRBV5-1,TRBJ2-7,CASSSTGKGYEQYF,TGCGCCAGCAGCTCCACAGGGAAGGGGTACGAGCAGTACTTC
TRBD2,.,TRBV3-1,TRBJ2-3,CASSQLAGGGTDTQYF,TGTGCCAGCAGCCAACTAGCGGGGGGGGGAACAGATACGCAGTATTTT